Sequencing of this T cell receptor (beta chain) was carried out in a study of response to subunit inactivated influenza vaccine. TCRdb used MiXCR to reprocess the RT-PCR reads, holding one entry per CDR3 protein. Among 530,000 or so distinct CDR3 sequences, roughly 15% were seen once, and the ten largest hold around 10%. Broader study findings: The authors proposed limited new T cell recruitment per seasonal influenza vaccination.

Germline V gene lookup returns CDR1 MNHEY and CDR2 SVGEGT. This CDR3 region has 14 residues. Trimming shortened V by 1 base and J by 2 bases, and 9 bases separated the two germline ends. This clonotype was picked up many times. Its antigen is not identified. The receptor's source is a man aged 50-59 years who received an inactivated influenza vaccine. The chain carries TRBV6-2 or TRBV6-3 and TRBJ2-7; either TRBD1 or TRBD2 may supply D (6 bases each). This specimen was PBMCs from blood, taken roughly 12 days after vaccination. This chain's CDR3 is CASSYYGGAYEQYF. In DNA, the CDR3 is TGTGCCAGCAGTTACTACGGGGGCGCCTACGAGCAGTACTTC.